These T cell receptor beta chains were read from a single sample in a study of blood T cell repertoires in COVID-19. Sequencing used immunoSEQ multiplex PCR; TCRdb keeps in-frame clones, though not all of them. Seen here are roughly 40,000 clones, about 90% observed once, and the top ten hold roughly 8.3%. Sequencing input: peripheral blood. The receptors derive from a middle-aged man with active COVID-19. CDR3s include the opening cysteine and the closing phenylalanine or tryptophan. The D gene is left open where the match is weak. Only part of the rows carry a size: once, few, many, or a class if the clone is expanded.

D	size	V	J	DNA	CDR3
-	-	TRBV19	TRBJ2-1	TGTGCCAGTAGTATAGGAGGGAGGTCATACAATGAGCAGTTCTTC	CASSIGGRSYNEQFF
TRBD1	-	TRBV2	TRBJ2-6	TGTGCCAGTCAACAGGGGCCCCCTGGGGCCAACGTCCTGACTTTC	CASQQGPPGANVLTF
-	once	TRBV3-1/TRBV3-2	TRBJ1-2	TGTGCCAGCAGCAGGGGCGCATACCAATTTAACTATGGCTACACCTTC	CASSRGAYQFNYGYTF
TRBD1	-	TRBV30	TRBJ1-3	TGTGCCTGGAGCCCGACAGGGACCTCTGGAAACACCATATATTTT	CAWSPTGTSGNTIYF
TRBD2	-	TRBV2	TRBJ2-3	TGTGCCAGCAGCGGACTAGCGGGAGTCGGAGATACGCAGTATTTT	CASSGLAGVGDTQYF
-	-	TRBV15	TRBJ2-7	TGTGCCACCAGCAGACGGGATAGCGCGGGAACCTACGAGCAGTACTTC	CATSRRDSAGTYEQYF
-	-	TRBV11-2	TRBJ2-1	TGTGCCAGCAGCTCTATCCGGGGTCTGCGTAATGAGCAGTTCTTC	CASSSIRGLRNEQFF
-	-	TRBV28	TRBJ2-7	TGTGCCAGCAGTTTCACACCCAGCTCCTACGAGCAGTACTTC	CASSFTPSSYEQYF
TRBD1	-	TRBV27	TRBJ2-3	TGTGCCAGCACCCAACAGGGGGCGGATACGCAGTATTTT	CASTQQGADTQYF
TRBD1	-	TRBV5-4	TRBJ2-5	TGTGCCAGCAGCCCTGGGGACAGGGGGACCCAGTACTTC	CASSPGDRGTQYF
TRBD1	once	TRBV28	TRBJ1-5	TGTGCCAGCAGTTTTGTGGACAGGGATAGCAATCAGCCCCAGCATTTT	CASSFVDRDSNQPQHF
TRBD2	-	TRBV5-1	TRBJ2-7	TGCGCCAGCAGCCCCGGACTAGCGGACTACGAGCAGTACTTC	CASSPGLADYEQYF
-	-	TRBV9	TRBJ1-1	TGTGCCAGCAGCGCCTCGACAGGCGTAAACACTGAAGCTTTCTTT	CASSASTGVNTEAFF
TRBD2	-	TRBV6-6	TRBJ2-1	TGTGCCAGCAGTCCCGCTCAAACTAGCGGGAGACGCAATGAGCAGTTCTTC	CASSPAQTSGRRNEQFF
-	-	TRBV7-9	TRBJ1-5	TGTGCCAGCAGCTCCAGCGGAAGCGGGGATCAGCCCCAGCATTTT	CASSSSGSGDQPQHF
-	-	TRBV3-1/TRBV3-2	TRBJ2-5	TGTGCCAGCAGCCAAGATCGGACTATTAAGACCCAGTACTTC	CASSQDRTIKTQYF
TRBD1	-	TRBV29-1	TRBJ1-4	TGCAGCGCCGGACAGGGGGCAACTAATGAAAAACTGTTTTTT	CSAGQGATNEKLFF
-	-	TRBV28	TRBJ1-5	TGTGCCAGCAAGTGGAGGGGGGGCAGGCAGCCCCAGCATTTT	CASKWRGGRQPQHF
TRBD1	-	TRBV4-2	TRBJ2-1	TGTGCCAGCAGCCAGGACAGGGATGGTGCCAATGAGCAGTTCTTC	CASSQDRDGANEQFF
TRBD1	-	TRBV5-1	TRBJ2-1	TGCGCCAGCAGCTTGCCCGGGACAGGGGGTTATGAGCAGTTCTTC	CASSLPGTGGYEQFF
-	-	TRBV19	TRBJ1-5	TGTGCCAGTGCCGGGACGGGGGGGCAGCCCCAGCATTTT	CASAGTGGQPQHF
-	-	TRBV11-2	TRBJ1-6	TGTGCCAGCAGCTCCGCCGGCGGGGTTGCTTCACCCCTCCACTTT	CASSSAGGVASPLHF
-	-	TRBV11-2	TRBJ1-4	TGTGCCAGCAGCCGCACGGGAGCTAGAGAAAAACTGTTTTTT	CASSRTGAREKLFF
TRBD2	-	TRBV5-4	TRBJ2-1	TGTGCCAGCAGCCCAGGACTAGCGGGCCACTACAATGAGCAGTTCTTC	CASSPGLAGHYNEQFF
-	-	TRBV7-9	TRBJ1-1	TGTGCCAGCAGCTTAGAGGGGCTTAGGGGCACTGAAGCTTTCTTT	CASSLEGLRGTEAFF
TRBD1	-	TRBV28	TRBJ2-1	TGTGCCAGCAGGTCTGGACAGGCCAAAACTGTCGAGCAGTTCTTC	CASRSGQAKTVEQFF
-	once	TRBV28	TRBJ1-1	TGTGCCAGCTATTCGGGGGGCACTGAAGCTTTCTTT	CASYSGGTEAFF
-	-	TRBV27	TRBJ1-5	TGTGCCAGCAGTTTATCCCCGGGGGGCCTCAATCAGCCCCAGCATTTT	CASSLSPGGLNQPQHF
-	few	TRBV6-5	TRBJ2-2	TGTGCCAGCGTTGGGGGGAGAGACACCGGGGAGCTGTTTTTT	CASVGGRDTGELFF
TRBD2	-	TRBV4-2	TRBJ2-3	TGTGCCAGCAGCCAAGCGTTACTAGCGGGAGGCCAAGATACGCAGTATTTT	CASSQALLAGGQDTQYF
-	-	TRBV7-9	TRBJ1-2	TGTGCCAGCAGCTTAGAAACAGTAACTAACTATGGCTACACCTTC	CASSLETVTNYGYTF
TRBD1	-	TRBV5-6	TRBJ1-2	TGTGCCAGCAGCTTGTACGAGACAGGGGTCGGCTACACCTTC	CASSLYETGVGYTF
-	-	TRBV11-2	TRBJ1-1	TGTGCCAGCAGCTTCCAGGGTCTGACTGAAGCTTTCTTT	CASSFQGLTEAFF
-	-	TRBV9	TRBJ1-3	TGTGCCAGCAGCTCCGGAGTTGTCGGGGTCGGAAACACCATATATTTT	CASSSGVVGVGNTIYF
TRBD1	few	TRBV5-4	TRBJ1-5	TGTGCCAGCAGCTTACAGGGGAGCAATCAGCCCCAGCATTTT	CASSLQGSNQPQHF
TRBD1	-	TRBV30	TRBJ1-5	TGTGCCTGGAGTTTTACAGGGGGCCCCAATCAGCCCCAGCATTTT	CAWSFTGGPNQPQHF
TRBD2	-	TRBV6-5	TRBJ2-2	TGTGCCAGCAGCGGACTAGCGGACACCGGGGAGCTGTTTTTT	CASSGLADTGELFF
-	-	TRBV28	TRBJ1-4	TGTGCCAGCAGTTCCCCCGTTGCGACTAATGAAAAACTGTTTTTT	CASSSPVATNEKLFF
TRBD1	-	TRBV5-8	TRBJ1-2	TGTGCCAGCAGCGGGACAGGGGAAAACTATGGCTACACCTTC	CASSGTGENYGYTF
TRBD1	-	TRBV14	TRBJ2-1	TGTGCCAGCAGCCCTCCGGGACAGGGGGTGTACAATGAGCAGTTCTTC	CASSPPGQGVYNEQFF
-	-	TRBV5-1	TRBJ1-1	TGCGCCAGCAGCTTGGCACCCACAGTGAACACTGAAGCTTTCTTT	CASSLAPTVNTEAFF